This T cell receptor (beta chain) was captured by sequencing in a study of Ad26.COV2.S vaccination and SARS-CoV-2 variants. Study-wide context: The donor participated in the COV1001 trial, in its Ad26.COV2.S arm. The vaccine Ad26.COV2.S was put into the muscle once, or twice with 56 days between. Study findings and constraints: Once vaccination had occurred, spike-specific CD8+ and CD4+ T cell responses reportedly showed substantial breadth.

On this clone itself: No antigen is known for it.

CDR3 length equals 13 residues. V lost 7 bases, J lost 8 bases, and 12 bases lay in between. Germline assignment: CDR1 MNHEY and CDR2 SVGAGI. The treatment: around 19 received Ad26.COV2.S at low or high dose, single or two shots; roughly five received placebo; per-sample allocation not given. Material that was analyzed had been drawn on day 63 after the first vaccine or placebo injection. As its vector, the vaccine had Ad26, which expressed Wuhan-strain SARS-CoV-2 spike. The data were produced by immunoSEQ multiplex PCR, yet TCRdb's version contains in-frame clones alone and is incomplete. The data contain roughly 300,000 clones, around nine tenths of them singletons.

The TCR originated in a person between 18 and 65 years old who received the Ad26.COV2.S COVID-19 vaccine or a placebo. The sequencing here drew on peripheral blood, taken in a trial of Ad26.COV2.S vaccine versus placebo. The rearrangement joins TRBV6-5 to TRBJ1-6; D might be TRBD1 (6 bases). The CDR3 region is CASTLGGHSPLHF. The CDR3, as DNA: TGTGCCAGCACTCTGGGGGGGCATTCACCCCTCCACTTT.